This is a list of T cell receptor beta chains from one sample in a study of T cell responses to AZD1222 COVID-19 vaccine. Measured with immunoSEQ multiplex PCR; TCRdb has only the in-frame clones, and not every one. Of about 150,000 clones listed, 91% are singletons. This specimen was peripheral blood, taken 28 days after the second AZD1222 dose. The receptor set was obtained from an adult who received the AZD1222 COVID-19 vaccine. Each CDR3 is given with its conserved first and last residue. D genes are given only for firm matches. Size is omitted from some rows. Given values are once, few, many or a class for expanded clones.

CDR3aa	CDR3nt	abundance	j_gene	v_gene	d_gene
CASSEAPGSSYEQYF	TGTGCCAGCAGTGAAGCCCCGGGCAGCTCCTACGAGCAGTACTTC	NA	TRBJ2-7	TRBV6-1	NA
CASSSDRGKETQYF	TGTGCCAGCAGCTCTGACAGGGGGAAAGAGACCCAGTACTTC	few	TRBJ2-5	TRBV7-6	TRBD1
CASSSSGGLGNGYTF	TGCGCCAGCAGCTCTTCAGGGGGATTGGGCAATGGCTACACCTTC	NA	TRBJ1-2	TRBV5-1	TRBD1
CASSGTGVWTEAFF	TGTGCCAGCAGCGGGACAGGGGTGTGGACTGAAGCTTTCTTT	NA	TRBJ1-1	TRBV7-8	TRBD1
CAWSHRYTEAFF	TGTGCCTGGAGTCATAGGTACACTGAAGCTTTCTTT	NA	TRBJ1-1	TRBV30	NA
CASKATAYTQYF	TGTGCCAGCAAAGCGACAGCCTATACGCAGTATTTT	once	TRBJ2-3	TRBV27	NA
CASSQDHSNQPQHF	TGTGCCAGCAGCCAAGATCATAGCAATCAGCCCCAGCATTTT	NA	TRBJ1-5	TRBV4-2	NA
CASSDGTAYNSPLHF	TGTGCCAGCAGTGACGGGACAGCCTATAATTCACCCCTCCACTTT	NA	TRBJ1-6	TRBV6-4	TRBD1
CASCHLGQGSGNTIYF	TGTGCCAGTTGTCATCTAGGACAGGGCTCTGGAAACACCATATATTTT	NA	TRBJ1-3	TRBV19	TRBD1
CASSVGTGELFF	TGTGCCAGCAGCGTAGGAACCGGGGAGCTGTTTTTT	NA	TRBJ2-2	TRBV9	NA
CAISPGPTRDTQYF	TGTGCCATCAGTCCTGGACCAACCAGGGATACGCAGTATTTT	NA	TRBJ2-3	TRBV10-3	NA
CASSVVGGQNTEAFF	TGTGCCAGCAGCGTAGTAGGGGGCCAGAACACTGAAGCTTTCTTT	NA	TRBJ1-1	TRBV9	TRBD1
CASRWGAYGYTF	TGTGCCAGTAGATGGGGGGCATATGGCTACACCTTC	NA	TRBJ1-2	TRBV19	NA
CASSMGFRKPHQPQHF	TGTGCCAGTAGTATGGGTTTTCGTAAACCTCATCAGCCCCAGCATTTT	NA	TRBJ1-5	TRBV19	NA
CASRTGVTDTQYF	TGTGCCAGCAGGACGGGAGTCACAGATACGCAGTATTTT	NA	TRBJ2-3	TRBV2	NA
CASSAGTGGLRTEAFF	TGTGCCAGCAGCGCCGGGACAGGGGGCCTAAGGACTGAAGCTTTCTTT	NA	TRBJ1-1	TRBV11-2	TRBD1
CASSGQVVNYGYTF	TGTGCCAGTAGCGGACAGGTAGTTAACTATGGCTACACCTTC	once	TRBJ1-2	TRBV19	TRBD1
CASSLRGGDVQETQYF	TGTGCCAGCAGCCTACGGGGCGGGGACGTACAAGAGACCCAGTACTTC	NA	TRBJ2-5	TRBV7-9	NA
CASSEQHGYTF	TGTGCCAGCAGTGAACAACATGGCTACACCTTC	NA	TRBJ1-2	TRBV25-1	NA
CAWSGDTGELFF	TGTGCCTGGAGTGGAGACACCGGGGAGCTGTTTTTT	NA	TRBJ2-2	TRBV30	NA
CASTGSRQGSLNQPQHF	TGTGCCAGTACGGGTAGTCGACAGGGGAGTTTGAATCAGCCCCAGCATTTT	NA	TRBJ1-5	TRBV19	TRBD1
CASSTTSGGTYNEQFF	TGTGCCAGCAGTACGACTAGCGGAGGGACCTACAATGAGCAGTTCTTC	NA	TRBJ2-1	TRBV28	TRBD2
CASSLTGNTEAFF	TGTGCCAGCAGCCTCACAGGGAACACTGAAGCTTTCTTT	NA	TRBJ1-1	TRBV12-1	NA
CASSLVSSGLDTQYF	TGCGCCAGCAGCTTGGTGTCTAGCGGACTCGATACGCAGTATTTT	NA	TRBJ2-3	TRBV5-1	TRBD2